This record covers a single T cell receptor beta chain. Its antigen is not known. This CDR3 region has 11 residues. Germline CDR1 is MNHEY and CDR2 is SMNVEV (reference sequence). The V end was cut by 11 bases, the J end by 7 bases, with 14 bases between. The data were obtained in a study of OX40 agonist ivuxolimab in advanced cancers. Profiled with immunoSEQ multiplex PCR; TCRdb holds only in-frame clones, not every one. This table holds about 43,000 clones, 88% found once. General study points: The CD4+ and CD8+ T cells in the blood had expanded clonally by week 6 at 0.1 to 3.0 mg/kg. The mean number of expanded clones was higher in CD8+ T cells than in CD4+. A proportion of nonresponders additionally exhibited low normalized T-cell clonal expansion.

This TCR was sampled from an adult with an advanced solid tumor such as melanoma, head and neck, liver or kidney cancer. The sample was CD4+ or CD8+ T cells sorted from blood, taken in a trial of the OX40 agonist ivuxolimab. The chain links TRBV27 to TRBJ1-2, with D perhaps matching TRBD1 (6 bases). The CDR3 sequence is CAAGAGLGYTF. DNA for the CDR3: TGTGCCGCGGGGGCGGGCCTTGGCTACACCTTC.